This is a list of T cell receptor beta chains from one sample in a study of radiotherapy plus CTLA-4 blockade in lung cancer. TCRdb keeps only in-frame clones here, not all; method: immunoSEQ multiplex PCR. This sample has about 72,000 clones, with around 83% found just once. Sequenced material: peripheral blood, taken from a patient treated with radiotherapy plus ipilimumab. The receptors come from a human donor with non-small cell lung cancer who had a partial response to radiotherapy plus ipilimumab. Each CDR3 is given with its conserved first and last residue. The order of the fields is V gene, D gene, J gene, clone size, CDR3 DNA, CDR3 protein. The D gene is left open where the match is weak. Some rows have no size entry. The others give once, few or many, or a class for an expanded clone.

v_gene: TRBV25-1
d_gene: TRBD1
j_gene: TRBJ2-7
abundance: -
CDR3nt: TGTGCCAGCAGTGAGGGGGGGGACAGGGGAGGCTACGAGCAGTACTTC
CDR3aa: CASSEGGDRGGYEQYF

v_gene: TRBV7-6
d_gene: -
j_gene: TRBJ2-1
abundance: once
CDR3nt: TGTGCCAGCACCATAGAACTTGGGGGCGGAATCTCCGGGGAGCAGTTCTTC
CDR3aa: CASTIELGGGISGEQFF

v_gene: TRBV29-1
d_gene: -
j_gene: TRBJ1-3
abundance: -
CDR3nt: TGCAGCGTTGAAGGGACAGACCGAAACACCATATATTTT
CDR3aa: CSVEGTDRNTIYF

v_gene: TRBV2
d_gene: TRBD2
j_gene: TRBJ2-5
abundance: -
CDR3nt: TGTGCCAGCACAAGACTAGCGGGAGGGCCTGTGGAGACCCAGTACTTC
CDR3aa: CASTRLAGGPVETQYF

v_gene: TRBV7-3
d_gene: -
j_gene: TRBJ2-1
abundance: -
CDR3nt: TGTGCCAGCAGCTTAGGGTTCGGGAGTTTCAATGAGCAGTTCTTC
CDR3aa: CASSLGFGSFNEQFF

v_gene: TRBV7-2
d_gene: -
j_gene: TRBJ2-6
abundance: -
CDR3nt: TGTGCCAGCAGCCCGCCCTCGGCAGGGAAAGTATCTGGGGCCAACGTCCTGACTTTC
CDR3aa: CASSPPSAGKVSGANVLTF

v_gene: TRBV2
d_gene: -
j_gene: TRBJ2-5
abundance: -
CDR3nt: TGTGCCAGCTTCCGTAGCCAAGAGACCCAGTACTTC
CDR3aa: CASFRSQETQYF

v_gene: TRBV5-6
d_gene: -
j_gene: TRBJ2-1
abundance: -
CDR3nt: TGTGCCAGCAGCTTAGGACTCCCCAATGAGCAGTTCTTC
CDR3aa: CASSLGLPNEQFF

v_gene: TRBV27
d_gene: TRBD2
j_gene: TRBJ2-3
abundance: -
CDR3nt: TGTGCCAGCAGGGGACTAGGGGCTTATATCACAGATACGCAGTATTTT
CDR3aa: CASRGLGAYITDTQYF

v_gene: TRBV10-3
d_gene: -
j_gene: TRBJ2-7
abundance: -
CDR3nt: TGTGCCATCAGGGGACTCGGTTTGGACTACGGGCAGTACTTC
CDR3aa: CAIRGLGLDYGQYF

v_gene: TRBV2
d_gene: TRBD1
j_gene: TRBJ1-2
abundance: -
CDR3nt: TGTGCCAGCAGTCTGGACAGGGGGCTCACGGTAGGCGGCTACACCTTC
CDR3aa: CASSLDRGLTVGGYTF

v_gene: TRBV7-7
d_gene: TRBD1
j_gene: TRBJ2-7
abundance: -
CDR3nt: TGTGCCAGCAGCCTGGACAGGGGGTCTTTTTCCTACGAGCAGTACTTC
CDR3aa: CASSLDRGSFSYEQYF

v_gene: TRBV28
d_gene: TRBD2
j_gene: TRBJ2-3
abundance: -
CDR3nt: TGTGCCAGCAGTCGACTAGCGGGCACAGATACGCAGTATTTT
CDR3aa: CASSRLAGTDTQYF

v_gene: TRBV4-2
d_gene: TRBD2
j_gene: TRBJ2-3
abundance: -
CDR3nt: TGTGCCAGCAGCCAAGATTGGCTAGCGGGGCCCACAGATACGCAGTATTTT
CDR3aa: CASSQDWLAGPTDTQYF

v_gene: TRBV20-1
d_gene: -
j_gene: TRBJ2-7
abundance: -
CDR3nt: TGCAGTGCTTTCGGGTACGAGGAGCAGTACTTC
CDR3aa: CSAFGYEEQYF

v_gene: TRBV27
d_gene: -
j_gene: TRBJ2-1
abundance: -
CDR3nt: TGTGCCAGCAGTTCCCTAGGTCTCTACAATGAGCAGTTCTTC
CDR3aa: CASSSLGLYNEQFF

v_gene: TRBV11-2
d_gene: TRBD1
j_gene: TRBJ2-2
abundance: -
CDR3nt: TGTGCCAGCAGCTTAAGGGCAGGGGGCGGCACCGGGGAGCTGTTTTTT
CDR3aa: CASSLRAGGGTGELFF

v_gene: TRBV6-5
d_gene: TRBD1
j_gene: TRBJ1-4
abundance: once
CDR3nt: TGTGCCACCAGGGGACAGGGAAATGAAAAACTGTTTTTT
CDR3aa: CATRGQGNEKLFF

v_gene: TRBV10-1
d_gene: -
j_gene: TRBJ2-4
abundance: -
CDR3nt: TGCGCCACGGGGAACAGGGAGGGGGCCAAAAACATTCAGTACTTC
CDR3aa: CATGNREGAKNIQYF

v_gene: TRBV30
d_gene: -
j_gene: TRBJ1-5
abundance: -
CDR3nt: TGTGCCTGGAGTGTTGACTCCCGGCAGCCCCAGCATTTT
CDR3aa: CAWSVDSRQPQHF

v_gene: TRBV2
d_gene: -
j_gene: TRBJ1-1
abundance: once
CDR3nt: TGTGCCAGCAGTCTAGTGAACACTGAAGCTTTCTTT
CDR3aa: CASSLVNTEAFF

v_gene: TRBV9
d_gene: -
j_gene: TRBJ1-4
abundance: -
CDR3nt: TGTGCCAGCAGCGTAGAAGGGGGACACGGTGAAAAACTGTTTTTT
CDR3aa: CASSVEGGHGEKLFF

v_gene: TRBV21-1
d_gene: -
j_gene: TRBJ2-5
abundance: -
CDR3nt: TGTGCCAGCAGGGGACTACTCCAAGAGACCCAGTACTTC
CDR3aa: CASRGLLQETQYF

v_gene: TRBV29-1
d_gene: TRBD1
j_gene: TRBJ2-3
abundance: -
CDR3nt: TGCAGCGTTCAACAGGGGGGCCCAGATACGCAGTATTTT
CDR3aa: CSVQQGGPDTQYF

v_gene: TRBV19
d_gene: TRBD1
j_gene: TRBJ1-2
abundance: -
CDR3nt: TGTGCCACCAGGACAGGGGAGTTTAGTGGCTACACCTTC
CDR3aa: CATRTGEFSGYTF

v_gene: TRBV6-1
d_gene: TRBD1
j_gene: TRBJ1-5
abundance: -
CDR3nt: TGTGCCAGCAGTGAAACAAGGACAGGGTATCAGCCCCAGCATTTT
CDR3aa: CASSETRTGYQPQHF

v_gene: TRBV7-9
d_gene: -
j_gene: TRBJ1-1
abundance: -
CDR3nt: TGTGCCAGCAGCCCCGGGTCCAAGACTGAAGCTTTCTTT
CDR3aa: CASSPGSKTEAFF

v_gene: TRBV4-2
d_gene: -
j_gene: TRBJ2-1
abundance: -
CDR3nt: TGTGCCAGCAGCCTTAAGGGCGGGGGCGCGTACAATGAGCAGTTCTTC
CDR3aa: CASSLKGGGAYNEQFF

v_gene: TRBV28
d_gene: -
j_gene: TRBJ2-1
abundance: -
CDR3nt: TGTGCCAGCAGTTTAGTCGGCTTCAGCCCTAGGGGATTCTACAATGAGCAGTTCTTC
CDR3aa: CASSLVGFSPRGFYNEQFF

v_gene: TRBV5-1
d_gene: -
j_gene: TRBJ2-7
abundance: -
CDR3nt: TGCGCCAGCAGCTTACAGGGCCCTCTTCGCGAGCAGTACTTC
CDR3aa: CASSLQGPLREQYF

v_gene: TRBV30
d_gene: -
j_gene: TRBJ1-1
abundance: few
CDR3nt: TGTGCCTGGAGTGTAGGCCAGGGAAAGGGGTGGGACACTGAAGCTTTCTTT
CDR3aa: CAWSVGQGKGWDTEAFF